A single T cell receptor beta chain is shown here with its context. Its cognate antigen is unknown. TCRdb's copy holds only in-frame clones and misses some; the assay was immunoSEQ multiplex PCR. The table lists roughly 39,000 clones, roughly 88% of them singletons. Sample time point: week 5, during vaccination. The investigators gave 300 ug of mutant IDH1 20-mer peptide in each vaccine dose, together with topical imiquimod. Diagnosis in the donors showed new WHO grade 3 or 4 astrocytomas that were IDH1-mutant and ATRX-lost. The data were taken from a study of a mutant IDH1 vaccine in newly diagnosed glioma. Looking at the study overall: Patients were started on vaccination 4-6 weeks after radiotherapy alone, or with temozolomide cycles.

Germline CDR1 and CDR2: LNHNV and YYDKDF (reference sequence). This CDR3 is 14 amino acids long. V gave up 0 bases and J gave up 5 bases, with 10 bases separating them. This rearrangement joins TRBV15 to TRBJ2-5; no clear D gene. Sequenced here: PBMCs, sampled from a glioma patient whose treatment included an IDH1 peptide vaccine. The source is a man in his forties or fifties with glioma. The CDR3 region has the DNA TGTGCCACCAGCAGAGATGTGGGTTTGGAGACCCAGTACTTC. It is translated as CATSRDVGLETQYF.